Listed below are T cell receptor beta chains from one sample, sequenced in a study of response to subunit inactivated influenza vaccine. Each CDR3 protein is one row after TCRdb ran MiXCR on the RT-PCR reads. The table lists approximately 700,000 distinct CDR3 sequences, approximately 14% of them singletons. The sequencing here drew on PBMCs from blood, taken around 15 days before vaccination. All receptors come from a man aged 50-60 years who received an inactivated influenza vaccine. Both conserved end residues are part of each CDR3. The D gene is left open where the match is weak. Rows give clone size only sometimes, using once, few, many, or a class for an expanded clone.

j_gene,abundance,d_gene,v_gene,CDR3aa,CDR3nt
TRBJ2-7,few,TRBD2,TRBV20-1,CSARVAGVSYEQYF,TGCAGTGCTAGGGTAGCGGGAGTATCCTACGAGCAGTACTTC
TRBJ2-3,-,TRBD2,TRBV4-3,CASSQDPSGGAVNTQYF,TGCGCCAGCAGCCAAGATCCTAGCGGGGGGGCCGTGAATACGCAGTATTTT
TRBJ2-1,-,TRBD1,TRBV18,CASSPGTALNNEQFF,TGTGCCAGCTCACCTGGGACAGCCCTGAACAATGAGCAGTTCTTC
TRBJ2-7,-,-,TRBV6-6,CASSYPGGYEQYF,TGTGCCAGCAGTTACCCGGGTGGTTACGAGCAGTACTTC
TRBJ2-7,-,TRBD2,TRBV6-2/TRBV6-3,CASTGTILYEQYF,TGTGCCAGCACCGGGACTATTCTCTACGAGCAGTACTTC
TRBJ2-7,-,TRBD2,TRBV7-9,CASSFTSGEGYEQYF,TGTGCCAGCAGTTTTACGTCCGGGGAGGGCTACGAGCAGTACTTC
TRBJ2-4,few,-,TRBV15,CATSARDTGNIQYF,TGTGCCACCAGCGCCCGTGACACTGGAAACATTCAGTACTTC
TRBJ2-7,-,TRBD1,TRBV7-2,CASRLRTGKAYEQYF,TGTGCCAGCAGGTTACGGACAGGGAAGGCCTACGAGCAGTACTTC
TRBJ1-5,-,-,TRBV27,CASSFTGETQPQHF,TGTGCCAGCAGTTTCACAGGAGAGACTCAGCCCCAGCATTTT
TRBJ2-5,-,-,TRBV5-6,CASTFLGGRETQYF,TGTGCCAGCACCTTCCTTGGGGGCAGGGAGACCCAGTACTTC
TRBJ2-5,-,-,TRBV29-1,CSGRRGLMETQYF,TGCAGCGGCCGCCGGGGCTTAATGGAGACCCAGTACTTC
TRBJ2-7,-,-,TRBV5-1,CASSPAAGQQYEQYF,TGCGCCAGCAGCCCAGCAGCGGGACAGCAATACGAGCAGTACTTC
TRBJ2-3,few,-,TRBV29-1,CSVEILSPTDTQYF,TGCAGCGTTGAAATCCTAAGCCCCACAGATACGCAGTATTTT
TRBJ1-2,-,-,TRBV29-1,CSVGGENYGYTF,TGCAGCGTGGGGGGAGAGAACTATGGCTACACCTTC
TRBJ2-2,-,TRBD1,TRBV12-3/TRBV12-4,CASRTTGQGTGELFF,TGTGCCAGCAGGACGACAGGGCAGGGGACCGGGGAGCTGTTTTTT
TRBJ2-3,many,TRBD2,TRBV11-2,CASSLLTSAGGHTDTQYF,TGTGCCAGCAGCTTACTTACTTCGGCGGGAGGGCACACAGATACGCAGTATTTT
TRBJ1-1,-,-,TRBV5-1,CASSPRQTQNTEAFF,TGCGCCAGCAGCCCACGACAGACCCAGAACACTGAAGCTTTCTTT
TRBJ2-4,many,-,TRBV20-1,CSANRILAKNIQYF,TGCAGTGCTAACCGTATACTAGCCAAAAACATTCAGTACTTC
TRBJ2-5,-,TRBD1,TRBV7-2,CASSRQGAMETQYF,TGTGCCAGCAGCCGACAGGGGGCTATGGAGACCCAGTACTTC
TRBJ1-5,few,-,TRBV30,CAWSYIGTLSNQPQHF,TGTGCCTGGAGTTATATCGGGACACTTAGCAATCAGCCCCAGCATTTT
TRBJ2-3,-,TRBD1,TRBV28,CASDDRGTDTQYF,TGTGCCAGCGACGACAGGGGCACAGATACGCAGTATTTT
TRBJ1-5,-,-,TRBV28,CASSLAILQPQHF,TGTGCCAGCAGTTTGGCCATTCTTCAGCCCCAGCATTTT
TRBJ1-5,-,TRBD1,TRBV30,CAWSGRGPGQPQHF,TGTGCCTGGAGTGGCAGGGGGCCGGGGCAGCCCCAGCATTTT
TRBJ2-5,-,-,TRBV6-2/TRBV6-3,CATGALGPQETQYF,TGTGCCACTGGGGCCCTTGGACCTCAAGAGACCCAGTACTTC
TRBJ1-4,-,-,TRBV27,CASSPTTTGSNEKLFF,TGTGCCAGCAGCCCCACAACTACCGGAAGTAATGAAAAACTGTTTTTT
TRBJ2-5,-,-,TRBV20-1,CSARRQGPQETQYF,TGCAGTGCTAGGCGCCAGGGCCCCCAAGAGACCCAGTACTTC
TRBJ2-4,few,-,TRBV27,CASRPLGGLAKNIQYF,TGTGCCAGCAGACCCCTAGGCGGGTTGGCCAAAAACATTCAGTACTTC